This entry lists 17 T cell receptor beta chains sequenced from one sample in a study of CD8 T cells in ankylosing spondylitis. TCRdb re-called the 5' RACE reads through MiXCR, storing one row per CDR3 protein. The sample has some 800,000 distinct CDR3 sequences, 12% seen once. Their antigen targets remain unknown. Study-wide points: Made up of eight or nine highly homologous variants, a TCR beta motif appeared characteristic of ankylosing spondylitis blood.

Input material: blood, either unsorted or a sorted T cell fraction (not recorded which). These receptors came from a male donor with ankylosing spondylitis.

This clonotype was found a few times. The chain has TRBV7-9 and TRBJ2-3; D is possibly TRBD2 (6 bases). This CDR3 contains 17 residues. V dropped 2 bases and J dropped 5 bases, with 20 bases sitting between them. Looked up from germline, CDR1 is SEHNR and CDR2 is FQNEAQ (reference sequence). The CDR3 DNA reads TGTGCCAGCAGCTTAACGCGGGGCCTCCTCTTGCGAGATACGCAGTATTTT. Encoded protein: CASSLTRGLLLRDTQYF.

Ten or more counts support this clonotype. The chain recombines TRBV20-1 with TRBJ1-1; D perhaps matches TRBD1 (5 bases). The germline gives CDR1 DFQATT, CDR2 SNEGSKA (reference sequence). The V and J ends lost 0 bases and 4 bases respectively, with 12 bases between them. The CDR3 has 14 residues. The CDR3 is CSARDRSRGTEAFF. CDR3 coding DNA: TGCAGTGCTAGAGATAGGTCGAGGGGCACTGAAGCTTTCTTT.

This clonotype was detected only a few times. In nucleotides, the CDR3 is TGTGCCACCAGCAGAGATACGGGTAATCCACTCAATCAGCCCCAGCATTTT. Its protein is CATSRDTGNPLNQPQHF. The chain carries TRBV15 and TRBJ1-5; D not certain. The CDR3 consists of 17 residues. The germline V and J ends were trimmed by 0 bases and 3 bases, with 15 bases remaining between them. Germline V CDR1 and CDR2: LNHNV, YYDKDF (reference sequence).

As DNA, the CDR3 is TGCGCCAGCAGCTTGGATTCTAGCGGGGGCCATAACAATGAGCAGTTCTTC. Residues: CASSLDSSGGHNNEQFF. The rearrangement uses TRBV5-1 and TRBJ2-1, with 10 bases identical to TRBD2. Germline CDR1 and CDR2: SGHRS and YFSETQ. The ends lost 0 bases at V and 5 bases at J; junction bases unmatched: 8. CDR3 size: 17 residues. The full variable domain, in which reference TRBV5-1 and TRBJ2-1 provide the parts outside the CDR3, is KAGVTQTPRYLIKTRGQQVTLSCSPISGHRSVSWYQQTPGQGLQFLFEYFSETQRNKGNFPGRFSGRQFSNSRSEMNVSTLELGDSALYLCASSLDSSGGHNNEQFFGPGTRLTVL.

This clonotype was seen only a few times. CDR3: CASSSRGGANTEAFF. Here the CDR3 DNA reads TGCGCCAGCAGCTCACGAGGCGGCGCGAACACTGAAGCTTTCTTT. The chain joins TRBV5-1 to TRBJ1-1; D is unclear. The CDR3 is made up of 15 amino acids. V shed 3 bases and J shed 1 base, with 13 bases lying between them. Germline CDR1 SGHRS, CDR2 YFSETQ. Looking up the rest from reference TRBV5-1 and TRBJ1-1 gives the full variable domain: KAGVTQTPRYLIKTRGQQVTLSCSPISGHRSVSWYQQTPGQGLQFLFEYFSETQRNKGNFPGRFSGRQFSNSRSEMNVSTLELGDSALYLCASSSRGGANTEAFFGQGTRLTVV.

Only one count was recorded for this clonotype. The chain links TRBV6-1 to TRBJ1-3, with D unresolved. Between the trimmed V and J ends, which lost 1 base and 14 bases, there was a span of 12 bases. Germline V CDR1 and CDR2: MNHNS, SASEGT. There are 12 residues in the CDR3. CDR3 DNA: TGTGCCAGCAGTGAAGTTGGGCTCTCTCTATATTTT. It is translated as CASSEVGLSLYF.

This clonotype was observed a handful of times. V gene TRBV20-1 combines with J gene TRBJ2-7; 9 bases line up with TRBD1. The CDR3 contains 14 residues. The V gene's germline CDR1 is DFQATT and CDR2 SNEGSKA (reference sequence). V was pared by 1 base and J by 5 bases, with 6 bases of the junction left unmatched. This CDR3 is CSARGVQGADEQYF. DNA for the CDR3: TGCAGTGCTAGAGGGGTACAGGGGGCGGACGAGCAGTACTTC.

CDR3 DNA sequence: TGTGCCAGTATTCTGTCGGTCGGAGCTTTCTTT. Protein product: CASILSVGAFF. The gene calls are TRBV7-4 and TRBJ1-1, with D uncertain. Trimming shortened V by 9 bases and J by 10 bases, and 15 bases separated the two germline ends. This CDR3 is 11 amino acids long. Germline V lookup: CDR1 SGHVT, CDR2 SQSDAQ.

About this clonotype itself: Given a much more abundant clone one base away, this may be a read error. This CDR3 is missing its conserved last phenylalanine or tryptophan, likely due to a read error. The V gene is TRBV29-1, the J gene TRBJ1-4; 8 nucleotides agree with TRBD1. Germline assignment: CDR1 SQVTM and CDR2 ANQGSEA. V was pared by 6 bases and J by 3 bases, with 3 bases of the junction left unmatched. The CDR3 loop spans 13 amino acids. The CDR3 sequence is CSVRTGPNEKLFL. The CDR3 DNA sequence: TGCAGCGTCAGGACAGGGCCTAATGAAAAACTGTTTCTT.

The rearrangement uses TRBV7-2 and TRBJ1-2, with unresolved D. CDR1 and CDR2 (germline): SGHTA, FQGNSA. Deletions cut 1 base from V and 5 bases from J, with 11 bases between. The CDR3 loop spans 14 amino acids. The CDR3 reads CASSLGMRDYGYTF. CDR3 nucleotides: TGTGCCAGCAGCTTAGGCATGAGGGATTATGGCTACACCTTC.

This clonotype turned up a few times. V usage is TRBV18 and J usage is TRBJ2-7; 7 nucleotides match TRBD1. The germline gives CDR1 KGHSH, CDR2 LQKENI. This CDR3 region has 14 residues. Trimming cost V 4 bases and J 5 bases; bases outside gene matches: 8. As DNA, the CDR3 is TGTGCCAGCTCACAGAGACAGGGTCTGAACGAGCAGTACTTC. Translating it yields CASSQRQGLNEQYF.

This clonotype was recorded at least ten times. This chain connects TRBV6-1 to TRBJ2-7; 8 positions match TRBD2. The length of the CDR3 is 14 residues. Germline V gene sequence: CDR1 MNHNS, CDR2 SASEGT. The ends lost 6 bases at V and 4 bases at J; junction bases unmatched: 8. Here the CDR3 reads CASSKAGVLYEQYF. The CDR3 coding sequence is TGTGCCAGCAGCAAAGCGGGAGTGCTTTACGAGCAGTACTTC.

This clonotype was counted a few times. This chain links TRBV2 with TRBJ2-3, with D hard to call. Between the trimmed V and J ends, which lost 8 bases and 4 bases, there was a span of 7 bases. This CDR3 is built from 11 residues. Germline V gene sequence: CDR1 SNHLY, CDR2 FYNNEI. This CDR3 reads CASARSDTQYF. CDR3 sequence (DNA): TGTGCCAGCGCCCGATCAGATACGCAGTATTTT.

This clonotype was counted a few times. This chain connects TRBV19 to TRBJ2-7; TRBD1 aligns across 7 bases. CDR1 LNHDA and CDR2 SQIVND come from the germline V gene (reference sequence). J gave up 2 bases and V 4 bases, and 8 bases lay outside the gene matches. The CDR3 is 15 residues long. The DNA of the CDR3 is TGTGCCAGTAGTACCCGGGACAGTGGAGCCTACGAGCAGTACTTC. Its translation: CASSTRDSGAYEQYF.

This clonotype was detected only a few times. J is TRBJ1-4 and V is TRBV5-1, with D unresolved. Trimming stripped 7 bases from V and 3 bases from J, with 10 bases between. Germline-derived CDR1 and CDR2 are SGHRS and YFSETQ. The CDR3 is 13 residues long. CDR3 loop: CASGLLSNEKLFF. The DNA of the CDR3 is TGCGCCAGCGGGCTTCTTTCTAATGAAAAACTGTTTTTT.

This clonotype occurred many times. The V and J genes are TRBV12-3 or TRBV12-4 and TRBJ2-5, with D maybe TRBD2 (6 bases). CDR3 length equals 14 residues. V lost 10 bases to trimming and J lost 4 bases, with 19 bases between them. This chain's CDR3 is CATLLDGGGETQYF. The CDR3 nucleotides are TGTGCCACCCTCCTAGACGGGGGTGGAGAGACCCAGTACTTC.

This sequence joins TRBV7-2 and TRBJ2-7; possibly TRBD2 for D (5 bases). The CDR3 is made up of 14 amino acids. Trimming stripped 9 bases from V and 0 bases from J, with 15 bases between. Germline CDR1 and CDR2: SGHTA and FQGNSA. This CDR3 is CASTIRGSSYEQYF. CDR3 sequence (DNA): TGTGCCAGTACAATCCGGGGAAGCTCCTACGAGCAGTACTTC.